A selection of T cell receptor beta chains follows, all from one sample in a study of T cell responses to AZD1222 COVID-19 vaccine. Here immunoSEQ multiplex PCR was the method, and the copy in TCRdb shows in-frame clones only, minus some. The table includes 60,000 or so clones, roughly 84% detected once. The sample in question was peripheral blood, obtained on day 0 of AZD1222 vaccination. These receptors were taken from an adult in good health. CDR3s include the opening cysteine and the closing phenylalanine or tryptophan. The D gene is left open where the match is weak. Expanded clones are given a class, and other clones once, few, many or no size at all.

>TRBV9|TRBD1|NA|TRBJ1-5
CASSLGQQNQPQHF
TGTGCCAGCAGCTTGGGACAGCAAAATCAGCCCCAGCATTTT
>TRBV2|TRBD2|NA|TRBJ2-5
CAREASGHKRGQETQYF
TGTGCCAGAGAGGCTAGCGGGCACAAAAGGGGGCAAGAGACCCAGTACTTC
>TRBV7-8|TRBD2|NA|TRBJ2-1
CASSLVSSGRAEQFF
TGTGCCAGCAGCTTAGTGTCTAGCGGGAGGGCTGAGCAGTTCTTC
>TRBV7-2|TRBD2|NA|TRBJ2-2
CASSLVGTTTGELFF
TGTGCCAGCAGCTTAGTCGGGACTACCACCGGGGAGCTGTTTTTT
>TRBV19|NA|NA|TRBJ1-4
CASRGGQTNEKLFF
TGTGCCAGTAGAGGCGGGCAGACTAATGAAAAACTGTTTTTT
>TRBV12-5|TRBD1|few|TRBJ1-1
CASAQQGGTEAFF
TGTGCTAGTGCCCAACAGGGGGGCACTGAAGCTTTCTTT
>TRBV5-4|NA|NA|TRBJ2-5
CASSLVSQETQYF
TGTGCCAGCAGCTTGGTTAGTCAAGAGACCCAGTACTTC
>TRBV6-2/TRBV6-3|NA|NA|TRBJ2-3
CASSYSTEGRLDTQYF
TGTGCCAGCAGTTACTCGACGGAGGGGAGACTTGATACGCAGTATTTT
>TRBV3-1/TRBV3-2|NA|once|TRBJ1-1
CASSSRTRGSTEAFF
TGTGCCAGCAGTTCTCGGACCCGGGGTAGCACTGAAGCTTTCTTT
>TRBV19|NA|NA|TRBJ1-5
CASSINRIERPQHF
TGTGCCAGTAGTATCAACAGAATAGAACGCCCCCAGCATTTT
>TRBV11-2|NA|few|TRBJ2-3
CASSLTGTDTQYF
TGTGCCAGCAGCTTAACAGGCACAGATACGCAGTATTTT
>TRBV6-6|TRBD2|NA|TRBJ2-3
CASSPEGLAVTGTQYF
TGTGCCAGCAGTCCCGAGGGACTAGCGGTAACCGGAACGCAGTATTTT
>TRBV29-1|NA|NA|TRBJ2-5
CSVAGLGFQETQYF
TGCAGCGTTGCTGGGCTTGGCTTCCAAGAGACCCAGTACTTC
>TRBV6-5|TRBD1|NA|TRBJ1-5
CASSFAGQGDQPQHF
TGTGCCAGCAGTTTCGCCGGACAGGGGGATCAGCCCCAGCATTTT
>TRBV7-9|NA|NA|TRBJ2-7
CASSEEELSYEQYF
TGTGCCAGCAGCGAAGAGGAGCTTTCCTACGAGCAGTACTTC
>TRBV29-1|NA|NA|TRBJ2-7
CSYRPNSYEQYF
TGCAGCTACCGGCCCAACTCCTACGAGCAGTACTTC
>TRBV5-8|TRBD1|NA|TRBJ1-4
CASSPGVRGRNEKLFF
TGTGCCAGCAGCCCCGGGGTGAGGGGGCGGAATGAAAAACTGTTTTTT
>TRBV9|TRBD2|NA|TRBJ2-5
CASSASGKETQYF
TGTGCCAGCAGCGCTAGCGGGAAAGAGACCCAGTACTTC
>TRBV5-1|NA|NA|TRBJ2-3
CASSSHHGQSATDTQYF
TGCGCCAGCAGCTCCCACCATGGACAGTCCGCCACAGATACGCAGTATTTT
>TRBV2|TRBD1|once|TRBJ2-6
CASSVTGVGANVLTF
TGTGCCAGCAGTGTTACAGGGGTTGGGGCCAACGTCCTGACTTTC
>TRBV7-9|NA|NA|TRBJ1-2
CASSLSENSFYGYTF
TGTGCCAGCAGCTTATCCGAGAATTCTTTCTATGGCTACACCTTC
>TRBV20-1|NA|NA|TRBJ2-5
CSGAHKETQYF
TGCAGTGGGGCCCACAAAGAGACCCAGTACTTC
>TRBV24-1|NA|once|TRBJ2-5
CATGSRVGETQYF
TGTGCCACCGGCTCGAGGGTAGGGGAGACCCAGTACTTC
>TRBV2|NA|NA|TRBJ2-1
CASSPEERQFF
TGTGCCAGCAGTCCCGAGGAAAGGCAGTTCTTC
>TRBV7-8|NA|NA|TRBJ1-5
CASSPQGNQPQHF
TGTGCCAGCAGCCCTCAGGGAAATCAGCCCCAGCATTTT